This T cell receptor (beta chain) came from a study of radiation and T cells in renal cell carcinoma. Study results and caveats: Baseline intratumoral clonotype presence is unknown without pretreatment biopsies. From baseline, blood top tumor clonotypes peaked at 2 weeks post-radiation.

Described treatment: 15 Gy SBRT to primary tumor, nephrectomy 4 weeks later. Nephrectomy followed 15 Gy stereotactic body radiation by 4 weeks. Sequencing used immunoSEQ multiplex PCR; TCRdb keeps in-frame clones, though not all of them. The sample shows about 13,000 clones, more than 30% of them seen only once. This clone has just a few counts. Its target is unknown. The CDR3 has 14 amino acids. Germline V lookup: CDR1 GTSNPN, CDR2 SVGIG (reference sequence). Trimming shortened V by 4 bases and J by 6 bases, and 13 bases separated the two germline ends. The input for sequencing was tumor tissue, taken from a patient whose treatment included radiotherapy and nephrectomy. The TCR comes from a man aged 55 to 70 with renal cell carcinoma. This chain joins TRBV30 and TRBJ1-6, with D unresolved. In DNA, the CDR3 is TGTGCCTGGACCTGGGCCGGAGGTAATTCACCCCTCCACTTT. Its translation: CAWTWAGGNSPLHF.